The 11 T cell receptor beta chains listed next were all sequenced from one sample in a study of vaccination and CD4 T cells after COVID-19 (dated by TCRdb to between 2020 and 2023). The library was generated by PCR. The instrument was an Illumina iSeq 100. DNA from cultured CD4+ T cells was subjected to TCR sequencing with the Oncomine TCR Beta short-read assay at the Johns Hopkins FTIC core. TCRdb cleaned the public reads at Q25 with fastp, built clones with MiXCR and kept in-frame beta chains. Entries are consolidated by CDR3 protein sequence, retaining the most common genes and DNA. This sample is represented by about 9,000 distinct CDR3 sequences; roughly 49% of them were singletons. 17% of the sample is in the top ten clones. Explained via the paper, the treatment or condition label denotes: approximately 9-day PBMC culture with coronavirus spike peptide pools or control peptides (ViraFEST assay). CD4+ T cells from unexposed donors were collected before the COVID-19 pandemic (2011-2018).

These receptors' antigens are unknown. Sequencing was performed on CD4+ T cells from blood, cultured in vitro. The receptors were gathered from a human donor in good health.

CDR3 amino acids: CASSSRGGPDTQYF. The CDR3 nucleotides are TGTGCCAGCAGTTCCCGAGGGGGACCAGATACGCAGTATTTT. The chain joins TRBV28 to TRBJ2-3, with TRBD1 as a possible D gene (6 bases). The CDR3 spans 14 residues. CDR1 and CDR2 from the germline V gene are MDHEN and SYDVKM. V lost 4 bases, J lost 4 bases, and 12 bases lay in between. The full variable domain, completed using reference TRBV28 and TRBJ2-3, is DVKVTQSSRYLVKRTGEKVFLECVQDMDHENMFWYRQDPGLGLRLIYFSYDVKMKEKGDIPEGYSVSREKKERFSLILESASTNQTSMYLCASSSRGGPDTQYFGPGTRLTVL.

This chain connects TRBV18 to TRBJ2-5, with 7 nucleotides matching TRBD1. CDR1 is KGHSH, CDR2 LQKENI, per germline. There are 15 residues in the CDR3. V was clipped by 6 bases and J by 2 bases; unmatched bases: 9. CDR3 DNA: TGTGCCAGCTCGCCAAGCACAGGGGCACAAGAGACCCAGTACTTC. Amino acids: CASSPSTGAQETQYF.

This chain uses TRBV21-1 with TRBJ1-2. TRBV21-1 is assigned pseudogene status. The CDR3 totals 14 residues. The CDR3 region is CASRTRGGLRGYTF. The CDR3 DNA sequence: TGTGCCAGCCGCACCAGGGGAGGGTTGCGTGGCTACACCTTC.

The chain has TRBV29-1 and TRBJ2-1; 8 nucleotides align to TRBD1. The germline V gene encodes CDR1 SQVTM and CDR2 ANQGSEA. Trimming at V came to 1 base and at J to 9 bases, leaving 23 bases not matched to a gene. CDR3 length: 19 amino acids. CDR3 sequence (DNA): TGCAGCGTTGAAGTACGGGTGACAGGGGTCGGACTGGTAGGTGGTGAGCAGTTCTTC. Translating it yields CSVEVRVTGVGLVGGEQFF.

The chain employs TRBV19 and TRBJ1-5, with D hard to call. The CDR3 has 12 amino acids. Germline V gene lookup returns CDR1 LNHDA and CDR2 SQIVND (reference sequence). The V end lost 0 bases, the J end lost 14 bases, and 11 bases lay between the germline ends. DNA of the CDR3: TGTGCCAGTAGTATAGATCATGGGGAGGAGCATTTT. This gives the protein CASSIDHGEEHF.

J is TRBJ1-2 and V is TRBV20-1, with a tentative D call TRBD1 (6 bases). The germline V gene has CDR1 DFQATT and CDR2 SNEGSKA (reference sequence). The CDR3 has 13 residues. Trimming took 7 bases from V and 7 from J, leaving 19 bases between them. The CDR3 nucleotides read TGCAGTGGGTGCCAAACAAGGGGGGTTGGCTACACCTTC. Translated: CSGCQTRGVGYTF.

The V and J genes are TRBV12-3 or TRBV12-4 and TRBJ1-6, with 9 bases lining up with TRBD1. Trimming at V came to 6 bases and at J to 7 bases, leaving 10 bases not matched to a gene. CDR3 length: 16 residues. The DNA of the CDR3 is TGTGCCAGCAGACGGGACAGGGTAGTAGTGAATTCACCCCTCCACTTT. Its translation is CASRRDRVVVNSPLHF.

The V call is TRBV6-1, the J call TRBJ2-1, with 9 bases fitting TRBD2. The CDR3 covers 14 residues. Germline V gives CDR1 MNHNS, CDR2 SASEGT. With V trimmed by 7 bases and J by 6 bases, 7 bases remained unmatched. For the CDR3, the DNA is TGTGCCAGCATTCCCGGGACTAGCACCAATGAGCAGTTCTTC. Translating it yields CASIPGTSTNEQFF.

This clonotype was detected only a few times. This rearrangement joins TRBV7-9 to TRBJ1-6, with D perhaps matching TRBD1 (5 bases). The length of the CDR3 is 15 residues. From germline, CDR1 is SEHNR and CDR2 FQNEAQ (reference sequence). Trimming took 5 bases from V and 9 from J, leaving 17 bases between them. CDR3 coding DNA: TGTGCCAGCAGCCTTGGGGACTGGACGTTTTCACCCCTCCACTTT. Translating it yields CASSLGDWTFSPLHF.

This clonotype has just one count. V gene TRBV7-9 combines with J gene TRBJ1-2, with unresolved D. The CDR3 loop spans 13 amino acids. The germline V gene encodes CDR1 SEHNR and CDR2 FQNEAQ (reference sequence). Deletions cut 5 bases from V and 0 bases from J, with 7 bases between. Here the CDR3 reads CASSRQANYGYTF. The DNA of the CDR3 is TGTGCCAGCAGCCGACAAGCTAACTATGGCTACACCTTC.

V usage is TRBV5-8 and J usage is TRBJ1-1; D not certain. The length of the CDR3 is 17 residues. The germline V gene has CDR1 SGHTS and CDR2 YDEGEE. V lost 5 bases, J lost 0 bases, and 20 bases lay in between. CDR3 loop: CASSRYLVLAMNTEAFF. CDR3 DNA sequence: TGTGCCAGCAGTCGCTACCTGGTATTAGCGATGAACACTGAAGCTTTCTTT.